These T cell receptor beta chains were read from a single sample in a study of blood T cell repertoires in COVID-19. Sequencing was performed with immunoSEQ multiplex PCR; in TCRdb, only in-frame clones are kept and a portion is missing. Among 270,000 or so clones listed, roughly 81% were seen once. What was sequenced was PBMCs or T cells enriched from blood (not recorded which). Every receptor here comes from a woman between 45 and 60 years old who had been exposed to COVID-19. Each CDR3 is given with its conserved first and last residue. D genes are given only for firm matches. Expanded clones are given a class, and other clones once, few, many or no size at all.

once	.	TRBV18	TRBJ2-1	CASSPPNPEAYNEQFF	TGTGCCAGCTCACCACCCAATCCAGAGGCCTACAATGAGCAGTTCTTC
.	.	TRBV11-1	TRBJ1-6	CASSLEGSGASPLHF	TGTGCCAGCAGCTTAGAAGGGTCAGGGGCTTCACCCCTCCACTTT
.	.	TRBV4-3	TRBJ1-1	CASRLQASTDTEAFF	TGCGCCAGCAGATTACAGGCATCGACGGATACTGAAGCTTTCTTT
.	TRBD1	TRBV4-1	TRBJ1-2	CASSPADRELGYTF	TGCGCCAGCAGCCCAGCCGACAGGGAACTAGGCTACACCTTC
.	.	TRBV11-2	TRBJ1-4	CASSPGHWVAGLMNEKLFF	TGTGCCAGCAGCCCGGGACATTGGGTCGCCGGCCTGATGAATGAAAAACTGTTTTTT
.	TRBD1	TRBV12-3/TRBV12-4	TRBJ2-1	CASSTTGAEQFF	TGTGCCAGCAGCACGACAGGGGCCGAGCAGTTCTTC
.	.	TRBV11-3	TRBJ1-3	CASSSGGSGNTIYF	TGTGCCAGCAGCTCAGGAGGATCTGGAAACACCATATATTTT
.	.	TRBV27	TRBJ2-2	CASSLRGNTGELFF	TGTGCCAGCAGTTTGCGAGGAAACACCGGGGAGCTGTTTTTT
.	.	TRBV5-5	TRBJ2-7	CASSLAWDWSSYEQYF	TGTGCCAGCAGCTTGGCCTGGGACTGGAGCTCCTACGAGCAGTACTTC
.	.	TRBV7-8	TRBJ1-6	CASSVGQSNSPLHF	TGTGCCAGCAGCGTCGGACAGAGTAATTCACCCCTCCACTTT
once	.	TRBV5-1	TRBJ1-1	CASSLVDRRTEAFF	TGCGCCAGCAGCTTGGTTGACAGAAGGACTGAAGCTTTCTTT
.	.	TRBV19	TRBJ2-7	CASTPRVGAYEQYF	TGTGCCAGTACCCCCAGGGTAGGGGCCTACGAGCAGTACTTC
.	TRBD2	TRBV5-1	TRBJ2-3	CASSLNGLESDTQYF	TGCGCCAGCAGCTTGAACGGACTAGAATCAGATACGCAGTATTTT
.	.	TRBV6-2/TRBV6-3	TRBJ1-2	CASGSFSGYTF	TGTGCCAGCGGTTCATTTAGTGGCTACACCTTC
.	.	TRBV4-1	TRBJ1-4	CASSQDPGSEKLFF	TGCGCCAGCAGCCAAGACCCGGGGAGCGAAAAACTGTTTTTT
.	TRBD2	TRBV27	TRBJ2-1	CASSFLGLAGENEQFF	TGTGCCAGCAGTTTTTTAGGACTAGCGGGGGAGAATGAGCAGTTCTTC
.	.	TRBV4-1	TRBJ2-1	CASSPGDFNNEQFF	TGCGCCAGCAGCCCAGGGGATTTTAACAATGAGCAGTTCTTC
.	TRBD2	TRBV24-1	TRBJ2-2	CATSVPGLGSGELFF	TGTGCCACCAGTGTTCCGGGACTAGGATCCGGGGAGCTGTTTTTT
.	TRBD1	TRBV6-5	TRBJ1-1	CASSSGTGRTEAFF	TGTGCCAGCAGTTCCGGGACAGGGCGAACTGAAGCTTTCTTT
.	.	TRBV27	TRBJ2-2	CASSPGQYTGELFF	TGTGCCAGCAGCCCCGGACAGTACACCGGGGAGCTGTTTTTT
.	.	TRBV4-1	TRBJ1-2	CASSQVLGLDDGYTF	TGCGCCAGCAGCCAAGTGCTAGGCCTAGATGATGGCTACACCTTC
.	TRBD1	TRBV18	TRBJ1-4	CASSPRLQGANEKLFF	TGTGCCAGCTCACCCCGACTACAGGGGGCTAATGAAAAACTGTTTTTT
.	.	TRBV5-4	TRBJ2-2	CASSGKGHTGELFF	TGTGCCAGCAGCGGGAAGGGGCACACCGGGGAGCTGTTTTTT
.	.	TRBV6-2/TRBV6-3	TRBJ2-5	CASSQETQYF	TGTGCCAGCAGTCAGGAGACCCAGTACTTC
few	.	TRBV7-6	TRBJ1-6	CASSLEGPSYNSPLHF	TGTGCCAGCAGCTTAGAGGGGCCCTCCTATAATTCACCCCTCCACTTT
.	TRBD1	TRBV20-1	TRBJ1-5	CSASTGTGDQHF	TGCAGTGCTAGTACCGGGACAGGGGACCAGCATTTT
.	.	TRBV3-1/TRBV3-2	TRBJ1-1	CASSQVKSTEAFF	TGTGCCAGCAGCCAAGTTAAGAGCACTGAAGCTTTCTTT
few	.	TRBV19	TRBJ1-1	CASSGVLSGGAFF	TGTGCCAGTAGTGGCGTATTGTCAGGAGGAGCTTTCTTT
once	.	TRBV6-1	TRBJ1-4	CASSHGGGRLFF	TGTGCCAGCAGTCACGGGGGGGGAAGACTGTTTTTT
.	TRBD2	TRBV2	TRBJ2-1	CASSEGTSGPNEQFF	TGTGCCAGCAGTGAGGGGACTAGCGGCCCCAATGAGCAGTTCTTC
.	TRBD1	TRBV5-1	TRBJ1-4	CASSLDGTGYEKLFF	TGCGCCAGCAGCTTGGATGGGACAGGGTATGAAAAACTGTTTTTT
.	.	TRBV7-8	TRBJ1-4	CASSPGRGEKLFF	TGTGCCAGCAGCCCCGGTCGGGGGGAAAAACTGTTTTTT
.	TRBD1	TRBV7-6	TRBJ1-1	CASSLWDRGNTEAFF	TGTGCCAGCAGTCTTTGGGACAGGGGTAACACTGAAGCTTTCTTT
once	.	TRBV5-4	TRBJ2-1	CASSSDNEQFF	TGTGCCAGCAGCTCAGACAATGAGCAGTTCTTC